The table lists the clone carrying this T cell receptor beta chain with many counts. What it binds is unknown. This specimen comes from a study of human T cells and chemical hapten exposure. Trimming removed 2 bases from V and 5 bases from J, with 1 base in between. In germline, CDR1 is MNHEY, CDR2 SVGEGT. The CDR3 consists of 11 residues. In TCRdb, the 5' RACE reads were re-called with MiXCR into one record per CDR3 protein. The sample has roughly 82,000 distinct CDR3 sequences, roughly 15% seen once. General study findings and limits: Once DPC sensitization occurred, TCRs above 1 in 1000 frequency showed no change.

Total RNA was isolated from whole blood that had not been fractionated. This clonotype was obtained from a female donor in good health. The chain links TRBV6-2 or TRBV6-3 to TRBJ2-1; unclear D gene. DNA of the CDR3: TGTGCCAGCAGTTACCACAATGAGCAGTTCTTC. Its translation is CASSYHNEQFF.